This T cell receptor beta chain derives from a study of response to subunit inactivated influenza vaccine. Study outcomes and limitations: Few additional T cells are recruited per seasonal influenza vaccination, authors suggested.

TCRdb analysed the RT-PCR reads with MiXCR anew, one entry per CDR3 protein. In the table there are approximately 490,000 distinct CDR3 sequences, approximately 7.8% of which are singletons. The CDR3 is 16 amino acids. The germline V and J ends were trimmed by 6 bases and 2 bases, with 16 bases remaining between them. Per the germline V gene, CDR1 is KGHDR and CDR2 is SFDVKD. This clonotype was found many times. Antigen specificity is unknown. This TCR derives from a man aged 50-75 years who received an inactivated influenza vaccine. The chain combines TRBV24-1 with TRBJ2-1, with D possibly TRBD2 on 6 matching bases. The sequenced sample was PBMCs from blood, obtained around 25 months after vaccination. The CDR3: CATSSGGGFPYNEQFF. The DNA of the CDR3 is TGTGCCACCAGTAGTGGGGGAGGCTTTCCCTACAATGAGCAGTTCTTC.